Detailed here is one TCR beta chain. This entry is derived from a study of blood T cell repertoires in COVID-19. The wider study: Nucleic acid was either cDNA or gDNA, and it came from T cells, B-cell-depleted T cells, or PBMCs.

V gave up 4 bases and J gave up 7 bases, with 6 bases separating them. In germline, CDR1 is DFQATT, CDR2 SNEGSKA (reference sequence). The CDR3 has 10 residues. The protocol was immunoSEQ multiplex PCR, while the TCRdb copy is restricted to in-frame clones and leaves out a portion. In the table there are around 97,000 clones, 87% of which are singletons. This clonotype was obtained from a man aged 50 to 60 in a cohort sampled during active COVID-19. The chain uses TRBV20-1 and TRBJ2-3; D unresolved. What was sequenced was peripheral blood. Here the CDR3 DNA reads TGCAGTGCTATCGGTCATACGCAGTATTTT. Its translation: CSAIGHTQYF.